This TCR beta chain was found in a study of CD4 T cells in relation to SARS-CoV-2 and coronaviruses. The unexposed donors gave CD4+ T cells in about 2010-2019, prior to COVID-19. General study findings and limits: Culture-expanded clones reflect memory recall rather than primary priming during culture.

The protocol was immunoSEQ multiplex PCR, while the TCRdb copy is restricted to in-frame clones and leaves out a portion. The data contain tens of thousands of clones, 80% to 90% of them seen just once; the ten biggest clones take up roughly 1.5%. On this clone: Its target is not known.

The ends were cut back, 0 bases at V and 4 bases at J, with 12 bases in the middle. This CDR3 spans 15 amino acids. CDR1 LNHNV and CDR2 YYDKDF come from the germline V gene (reference sequence). The V call is TRBV15, the J call TRBJ1-1; D may be TRBD1 (5 bases). Sequenced: memory CD4+ T cells from PBMCs. This TCR was sampled from a human donor in good health. In DNA form, the CDR3 reads TGTGCCACCAGCAGAGATAGGGGTTGGGGCACTGAAGCTTTCTTT. It specifies CATSRDRGWGTEAFF.